This T cell receptor beta chain derives from a study of cytomegalovirus exposure and HLA in healthy donors. Worth noting for this clone: Its antigen is not known.

The trim removed 4 bases at V and 7 bases at J, leaving 14 bases unmatched. This CDR3 is 18 amino acids long. From germline, CDR1 is SNHLY and CDR2 FYNNEI. Study results and caveats: Association of 16,951 TCR beta sequences with HLA alleles was found at 0.05 false discovery rate in a later analysis. Highest at DRB1 and lowest at HLA-C, TCR association rates differed among HLA loci in a later analysis.

Healthy bone marrow donors supplied every sample. PCR used 60 Vbeta primers and 13 Jbeta primers. In the original processing: Around 10 million of the 80 million or so unique TCR beta chains counted in a later analysis were shared. Sequencing used immunoSEQ multiplex PCR; TCRdb keeps in-frame clones, though not all of them. The DNA was the basis for D and trimming; V, J and clone size are from that table. The table shows around 200,000 clones, with 65% to 80% occurring only once. The TCR comes from a man aged 50-59 years in good health and CMV-seronegative. Sample: PBMCs. The rearrangement joins TRBV2 to TRBJ2-2; 11 bases are shared with TRBD2. The CDR3 nucleotides are TGTGCCAGCAGTGTACCTCGCACTAGCGGGAGTCGGAGCGGGGAGCTGTTTTTT. Translation gives CASSVPRTSGSRSGELFF.